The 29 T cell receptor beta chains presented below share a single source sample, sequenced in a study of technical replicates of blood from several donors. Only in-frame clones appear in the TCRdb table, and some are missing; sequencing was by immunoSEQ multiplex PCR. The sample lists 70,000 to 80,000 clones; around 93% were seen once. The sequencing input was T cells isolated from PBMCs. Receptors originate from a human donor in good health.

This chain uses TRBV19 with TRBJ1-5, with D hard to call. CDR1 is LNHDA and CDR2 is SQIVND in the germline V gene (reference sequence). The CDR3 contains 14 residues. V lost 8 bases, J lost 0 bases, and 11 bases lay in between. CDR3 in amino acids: CASSIRDSNQPQHF. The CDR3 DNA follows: TGTGCCAGTTCGATCCGGGATAGCAATCAGCCCCAGCATTTT.

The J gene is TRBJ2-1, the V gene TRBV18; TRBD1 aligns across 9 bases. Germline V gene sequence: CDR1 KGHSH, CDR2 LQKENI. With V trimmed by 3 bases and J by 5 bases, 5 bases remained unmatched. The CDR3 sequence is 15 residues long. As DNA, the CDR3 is TGTGCCAGCTCACCCGGCGGGACAGGGCACAATGAGCAGTTCTTC. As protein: CASSPGGTGHNEQFF.

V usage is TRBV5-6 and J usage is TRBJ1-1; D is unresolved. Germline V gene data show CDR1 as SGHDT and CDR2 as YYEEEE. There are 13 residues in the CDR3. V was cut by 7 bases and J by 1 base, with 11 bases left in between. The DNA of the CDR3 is TGTGCCAGCCGTCCGGGGTCGAACACTGAAGCTTTCTTT. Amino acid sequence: CASRPGSNTEAFF. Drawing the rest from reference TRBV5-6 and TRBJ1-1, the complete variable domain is DAGVTQSPTHLIKTRGQQVTLRCSPKSGHDTVSWYQQALGQGPQFIFQYYEEEERQRGNFPDRFSGHQFPNYSSELNVNALLLGDSALYLCASRPGSNTEAFFGQGTRLTVV.

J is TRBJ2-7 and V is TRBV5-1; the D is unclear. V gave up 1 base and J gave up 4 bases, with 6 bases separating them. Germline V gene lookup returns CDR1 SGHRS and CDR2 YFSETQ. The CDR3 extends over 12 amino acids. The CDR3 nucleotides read TGCGCCAGCAGCTTGCCTAATTACGAGCAGTACTTC. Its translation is CASSLPNYEQYF.

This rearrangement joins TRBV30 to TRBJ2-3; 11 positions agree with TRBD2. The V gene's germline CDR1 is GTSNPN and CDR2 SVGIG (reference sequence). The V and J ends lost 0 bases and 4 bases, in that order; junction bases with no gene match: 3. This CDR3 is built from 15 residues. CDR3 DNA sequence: TGTGCCTGGAGTGTGACTAGCGGGATCTCAGATACGCAGTATTTT. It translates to CAWSVTSGISDTQYF.

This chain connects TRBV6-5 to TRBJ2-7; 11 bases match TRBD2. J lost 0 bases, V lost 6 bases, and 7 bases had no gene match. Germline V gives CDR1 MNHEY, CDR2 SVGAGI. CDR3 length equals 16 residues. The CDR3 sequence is CASRYGTSGSSYEQYF. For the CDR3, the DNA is TGTGCCAGCAGGTACGGGACTAGCGGCAGCTCCTACGAGCAGTACTTC.

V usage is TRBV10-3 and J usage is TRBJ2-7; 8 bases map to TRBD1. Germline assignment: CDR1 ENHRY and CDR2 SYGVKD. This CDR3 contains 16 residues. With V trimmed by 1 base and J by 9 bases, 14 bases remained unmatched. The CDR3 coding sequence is TGTGCCATCAGTGAGTTGGCGGACAGGGCGTTTCCGGGGCAGTACTTC. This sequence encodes CAISELADRAFPGQYF.

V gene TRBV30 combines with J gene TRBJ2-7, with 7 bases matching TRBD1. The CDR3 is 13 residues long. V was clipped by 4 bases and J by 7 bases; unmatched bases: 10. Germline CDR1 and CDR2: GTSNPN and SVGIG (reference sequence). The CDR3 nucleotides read TGTGCCTGGACTTCACAGGGGTTGGGAGAGCAGTACTTC. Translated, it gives CAWTSQGLGEQYF.

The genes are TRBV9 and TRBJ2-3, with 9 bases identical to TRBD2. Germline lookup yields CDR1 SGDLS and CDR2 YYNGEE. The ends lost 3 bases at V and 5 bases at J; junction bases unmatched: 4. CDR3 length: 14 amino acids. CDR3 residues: CASSEGLAVDTQYF. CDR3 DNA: TGTGCCAGCAGCGAGGGACTAGCTGTAGATACGCAGTATTTT.

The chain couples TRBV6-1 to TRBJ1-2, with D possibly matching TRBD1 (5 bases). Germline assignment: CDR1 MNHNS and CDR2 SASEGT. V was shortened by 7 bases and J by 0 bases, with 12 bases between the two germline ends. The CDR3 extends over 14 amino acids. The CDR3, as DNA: TGTGCCAGCACCACCGGGGGGGCTAACTATGGCTACACCTTC. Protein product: CASTTGGANYGYTF.

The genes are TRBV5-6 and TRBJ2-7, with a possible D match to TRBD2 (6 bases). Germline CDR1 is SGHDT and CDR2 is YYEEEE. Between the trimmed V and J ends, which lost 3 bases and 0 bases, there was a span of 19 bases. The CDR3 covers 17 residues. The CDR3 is CASSSPSSGYFSYEQYF. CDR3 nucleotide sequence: TGTGCCAGCAGCTCGCCTTCGAGCGGGTATTTCTCCTACGAGCAGTACTTC.

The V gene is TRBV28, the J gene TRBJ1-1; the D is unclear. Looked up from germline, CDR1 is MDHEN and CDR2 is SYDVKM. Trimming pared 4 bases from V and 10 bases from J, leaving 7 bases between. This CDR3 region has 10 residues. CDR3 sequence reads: CASSSSGAFF. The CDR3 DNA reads TGTGCCAGCAGTTCATCGGGAGCTTTCTTT.

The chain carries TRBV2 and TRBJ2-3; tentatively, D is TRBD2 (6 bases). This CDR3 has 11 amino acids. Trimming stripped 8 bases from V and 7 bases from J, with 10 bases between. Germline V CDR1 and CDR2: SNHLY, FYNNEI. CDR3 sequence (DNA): TGTGCCAGCCTCGGGACTTATACGCAGTATTTT. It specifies CASLGTYTQYF.

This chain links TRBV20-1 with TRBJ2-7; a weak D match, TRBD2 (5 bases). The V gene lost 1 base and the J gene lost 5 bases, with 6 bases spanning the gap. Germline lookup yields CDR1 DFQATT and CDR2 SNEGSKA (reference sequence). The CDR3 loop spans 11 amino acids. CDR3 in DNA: TGCAGTGCTAGAGCGGGGAACGAGCAGTACTTC. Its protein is CSARAGNEQYF.

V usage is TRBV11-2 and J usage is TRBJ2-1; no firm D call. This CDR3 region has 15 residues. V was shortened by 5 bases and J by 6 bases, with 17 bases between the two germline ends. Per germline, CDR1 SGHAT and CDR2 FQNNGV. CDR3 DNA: TGTGCCAGCAGCCCCCCCTCCCTGGGCTCCAATGAGCAGTTCTTC. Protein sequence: CASSPPSLGSNEQFF.

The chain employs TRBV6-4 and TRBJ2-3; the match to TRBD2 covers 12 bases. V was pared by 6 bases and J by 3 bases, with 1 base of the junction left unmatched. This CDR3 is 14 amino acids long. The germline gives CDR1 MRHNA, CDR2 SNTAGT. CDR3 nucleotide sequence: TGTGCCAGCAGAGGGACTAGCGGGACAGATACGCAGTATTTT. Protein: CASRGTSGTDTQYF.

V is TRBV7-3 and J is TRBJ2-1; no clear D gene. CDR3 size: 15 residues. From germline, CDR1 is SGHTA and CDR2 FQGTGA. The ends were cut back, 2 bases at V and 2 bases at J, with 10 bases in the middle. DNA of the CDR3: TGTGCCAGCAGCTTACTTAGTACTCCCTACAATGAGCAGTTCTTC. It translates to CASSLLSTPYNEQFF.

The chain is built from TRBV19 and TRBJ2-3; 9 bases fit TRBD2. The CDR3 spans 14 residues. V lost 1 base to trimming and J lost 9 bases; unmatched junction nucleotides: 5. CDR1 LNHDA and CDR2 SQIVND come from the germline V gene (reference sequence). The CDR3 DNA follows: TGTGCCAGTAGTATAGCCCTAGCGGGAAGAACGCAGTATTTT. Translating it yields CASSIALAGRTQYF. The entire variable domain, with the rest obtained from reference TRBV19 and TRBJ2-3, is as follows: DGGITQSPKYLFRKEGQNVTLSCEQNLNHDAMYWYRQDPGQGLRLIYYSQIVNDFQKGDIAEGYSVSREKKESFPLTVTSAQKNPTAFYLCASSIALAGRTQYFGPGTRLTVL.

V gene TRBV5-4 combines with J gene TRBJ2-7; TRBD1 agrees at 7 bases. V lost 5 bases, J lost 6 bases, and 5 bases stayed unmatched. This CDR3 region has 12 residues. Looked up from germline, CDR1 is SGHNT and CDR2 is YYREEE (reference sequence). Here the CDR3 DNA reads TGTGCCAGCAGTACAGGGGAGAGCGAGCAGTACTTC. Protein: CASSTGESEQYF.

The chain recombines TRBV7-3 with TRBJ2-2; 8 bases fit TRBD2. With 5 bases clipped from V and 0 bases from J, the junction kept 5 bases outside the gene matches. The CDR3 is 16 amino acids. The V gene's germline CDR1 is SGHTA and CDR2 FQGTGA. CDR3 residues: CASSHPGLANTGELFF. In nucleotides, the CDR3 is TGTGCCAGCAGCCACCCGGGACTAGCGAACACCGGGGAGCTGTTTTTT.

CDR3 residues: CASSPIPEETQYF. In nucleotides, the CDR3 is TGTGCCAGCAGCCCGATACCGGAAGAGACCCAGTACTTC. The chain combines TRBV5-6 with TRBJ2-5; D gene unclear. Deletions cut 4 bases from V and 3 bases from J, with 10 bases between. Germline-derived CDR1 and CDR2 are SGHDT and YYEEEE. The CDR3 has 13 amino acids.

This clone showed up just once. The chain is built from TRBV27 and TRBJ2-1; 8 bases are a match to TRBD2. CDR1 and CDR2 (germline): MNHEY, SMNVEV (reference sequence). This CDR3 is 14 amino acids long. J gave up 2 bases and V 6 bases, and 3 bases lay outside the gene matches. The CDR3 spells CASRSGGPYNEQFF. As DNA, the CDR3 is TGTGCCAGCAGGAGCGGGGGCCCCTACAATGAGCAGTTCTTC.

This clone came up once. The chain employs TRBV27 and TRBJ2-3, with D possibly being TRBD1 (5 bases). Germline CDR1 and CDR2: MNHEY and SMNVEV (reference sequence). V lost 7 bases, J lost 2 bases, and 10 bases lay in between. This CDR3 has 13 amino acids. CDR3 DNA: TGTGCCAGCAACCGACAGAACACAGATACGCAGTATTTT. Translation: CASNRQNTDTQYF.

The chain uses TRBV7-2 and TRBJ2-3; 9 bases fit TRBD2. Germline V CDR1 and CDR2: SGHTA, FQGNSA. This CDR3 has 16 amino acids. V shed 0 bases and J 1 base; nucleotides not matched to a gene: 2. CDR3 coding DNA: TGTGCCAGCAGCTTAGCGTCTAGCGGGGGCACAGATACGCAGTATTTT. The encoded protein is CASSLASSGGTDTQYF.

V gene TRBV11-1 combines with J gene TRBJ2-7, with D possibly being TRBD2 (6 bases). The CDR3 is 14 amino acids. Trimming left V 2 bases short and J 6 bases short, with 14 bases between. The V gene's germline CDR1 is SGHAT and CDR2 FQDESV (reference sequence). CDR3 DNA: TGTGCCAGCAGCTTACTGGCAGGGAGGAGCGAGCAGTACTTC. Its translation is CASSLLAGRSEQYF.

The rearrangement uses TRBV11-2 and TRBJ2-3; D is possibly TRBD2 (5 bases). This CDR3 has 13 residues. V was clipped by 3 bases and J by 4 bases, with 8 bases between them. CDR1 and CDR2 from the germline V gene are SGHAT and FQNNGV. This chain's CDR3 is CASSFGEADTQYF. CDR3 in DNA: TGTGCCAGCAGCTTCGGGGAAGCAGATACGCAGTATTTT.

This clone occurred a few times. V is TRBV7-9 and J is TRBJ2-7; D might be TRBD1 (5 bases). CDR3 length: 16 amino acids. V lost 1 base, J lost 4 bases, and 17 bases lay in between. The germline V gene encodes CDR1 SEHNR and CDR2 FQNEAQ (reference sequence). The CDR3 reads CASSLGAGLRYYEQYF. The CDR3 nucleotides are TGTGCCAGCAGCTTAGGAGCAGGGCTCAGATATTACGAGCAGTACTTC.

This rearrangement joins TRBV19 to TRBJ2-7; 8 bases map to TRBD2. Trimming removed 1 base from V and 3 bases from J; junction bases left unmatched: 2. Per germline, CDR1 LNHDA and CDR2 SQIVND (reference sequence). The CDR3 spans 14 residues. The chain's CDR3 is CASSIGSGNYEQYF. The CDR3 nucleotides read TGTGCCAGTAGTATAGGTAGCGGGAACTACGAGCAGTACTTC.

Here the CDR3 reads CASSQGLAGVYEQYF. Written as DNA, the CDR3 is TGCGCCAGCAGCCAAGGTCTAGCGGGAGTCTACGAGCAGTACTTC. The chain employs TRBV4-3 and TRBJ2-7; the match to TRBD2 covers 10 bases. V lost 1 base, J lost 3 bases, and 3 bases stayed unmatched. The CDR3 runs to 15 residues. Germline V gene sequence: CDR1 LGHNA, CDR2 YSLEER.